The clone carrying this TCR beta chain was observed at least ten times. Its matching antigen is unknown. This sample was taken from a study of glioma-infiltrating T cells. Amplification of TCR alpha and beta CDR3 regions from RNA used iRepertoire nested multiplex PCR. Tissue mRNA or PBMC total RNA, roughly 95-400 ng, went into one-step reverse transcription and amplification. TCRdb analysed the multiplex PCR reads with MiXCR anew, one entry per CDR3 protein. Seen here are 84,000 or so distinct CDR3 sequences, 20% to 25% observed once, and the top ten hold roughly 7%. V lost 0 bases to trimming and J lost 6 bases; unmatched junction nucleotides: 6. The CDR3 has 15 amino acids. The V gene's germline CDR1 is MNHNY and CDR2 SVGAGI (reference sequence). Points from the study as a whole: Tissue and blood shared very few CDR3 sequences.

The V gene is TRBV6-6, the J gene TRBJ2-7; TRBD1 agrees at 9 bases. The sequence was obtained from a human donor with low-grade glioma or glioblastoma, undergoing nonglioma brain surgery, or in good health (not recorded which). Sequencing was performed on glioma tissue, nonneoplastic brain tissue, or PBMCs (not recorded which). For the CDR3, the DNA is TGTGCCAGCAGTTACTCTTCGGACAGGGGCATCGAGCAGTACTTC. As protein: CASSYSSDRGIEQYF.